One sample yielded the 9 T cell receptor beta chains listed below, sequenced in a study of PD-1 blockade in classical Hodgkin lymphoma. Here immunoSEQ multiplex PCR was the method, and the copy in TCRdb shows in-frame clones only, minus some. The sample contains 4,000 or so clones, roughly 90% of which appear only once. Every patient was affected by relapse after autologous stem cell transplantation, while exposure to brentuximab vedotin was not uniform. Purification of CD4+ T cells from thawed PBMCs was performed via magnetic negative selection. The source was CD4+ T cells from blood, collected at baseline. The source of these receptors is a human donor with classical Hodgkin lymphoma.

V is TRBV9 and J is TRBJ2-7; D is unresolved. The length of the CDR3 is 13 residues. Trimming took off 0 bases at V and 3 bases at J, with 7 bases between the two ends. Germline V CDR1 and CDR2: SGDLS, YYNGEE. The CDR3 DNA reads as TGTGCCAGCAGCGTAGCTTCGGACTACGAGCAGTACTTC. Its protein is CASSVASDYEQYF.

This chain joins TRBV5-1 and TRBJ2-2; no clear D. Trimming stripped 2 bases from V and 5 bases from J, with 7 bases between. CDR1 is SGHRS, CDR2 YFSETQ, per germline. The CDR3 is 13 residues long. CDR3 sequence: CASSFDYTGELFF. The CDR3 DNA is TGCGCCAGCAGCTTCGATTATACCGGGGAGCTGTTTTTT.

The chain carries TRBV7-8 and TRBJ1-2, with 7 bases fitting TRBD1. Germline V gene data show CDR1 as SGHVS and CDR2 as FQNEAQ. The CDR3 sequence is 16 residues long. V dropped 7 bases and J dropped 0; count of bases not matched to a gene: 11. The DNA of the CDR3 is TGTGCCAGCACAAGGACAGGAACAATCCCTAACTATGGCTACACCTTC. It yields the protein CASTRTGTIPNYGYTF.

V is TRBV5-1 and J is TRBJ1-2; 8 bases are a match to TRBD1. The trim removed 4 bases at V and 10 bases at J, leaving 9 bases unmatched. The germline V gene has CDR1 SGHRS and CDR2 YFSETQ. There are 13 residues in the CDR3. The CDR3 protein is CASSPSRDRNYTF. The CDR3 DNA reads TGCGCCAGCAGCCCGTCCCGGGACAGGAACTACACCTTC.

The V and J genes are TRBV5-1 and TRBJ2-7; perhaps TRBD1 as D (5 bases). Between the trimmed V and J ends, which lost 4 bases and 7 bases, there was a span of 15 bases. There are 13 residues in the CDR3. Germline V CDR1 and CDR2: SGHRS, YFSETQ. The DNA for the CDR3 is TGCGCCAGCAGCGCCGACAGTCTAGGGGAGCAGTACTTC. This codes for CASSADSLGEQYF.

This chain links TRBV7-9 with TRBJ1-5, with D possibly TRBD1 on 5 matching bases. V lost 1 base, J lost 5 bases, and 15 bases lay in between. The CDR3 loop spans 16 amino acids. Germline V CDR1 and CDR2: SEHNR, FQNEAQ (reference sequence). The CDR3 DNA reads as TGTGCCAGCAGCTTAGGTTGGGCAGGGAGGGATCAGCCCCAGCATTTT. Translating it yields CASSLGWAGRDQPQHF. Using reference TRBV7-9 and TRBJ1-5 for the parts outside the CDR3, the full variable domain is DTGVSQNPRHKITKRGQNVTFRCDPISEHNRLYWYRQTLGQGPEFLTYFQNEAQLEKSRLLSDRFSAERPKGSFSTLEIQRTEQGDSAMYLCASSLGWAGRDQPQHFGDGTRLSIL.

The chain joins TRBV5-1 to TRBJ2-1, with 10 bases fitting TRBD2. The germline gives CDR1 SGHRS, CDR2 YFSETQ. The CDR3 contains 15 residues. The junction had 5 bases not matched to a gene; V was cut back by 0 bases and J by 8 bases. The CDR3, as DNA: TGCGCCAGCAGCTTGGAGCGGGGGGGCCATCATGAGCAGTTCTTC. As protein: CASSLERGGHHEQFF.

This clone was seen a few times. This rearrangement joins TRBV13 to TRBJ2-7; tentative D call: TRBD2 (6 bases). The length of the CDR3 is 16 residues. Trimming removed 4 bases at V and 4 bases at J, with 20 bases between. Germline CDR1 is PRHDT and CDR2 is FYEKMQ (reference sequence). The CDR3 spells CASSSHGGTAIYEQYF. CDR3 coding DNA: TGTGCCAGCAGCTCACACGGGGGTACTGCTATTTACGAGCAGTACTTC.

This chain links TRBV28 with TRBJ2-3, with D perhaps matching TRBD1 or TRBD2 (5 bases each). This CDR3 spans 15 amino acids. CDR1 and CDR2 from the germline V gene are MDHEN and SYDVKM. V was shortened by 0 bases and J by 2 bases, with 9 bases between the two germline ends. DNA of the CDR3: TGTGCCAGCAGTTTATGGGGGGATTCCACAGATACGCAGTATTTT. Protein product: CASSLWGDSTDTQYF.